This entry concerns a single T cell receptor (beta chain). The target of this receptor is not known. No much larger clonotype is one base removed from it; base qualities were not supplied. Measured from the cysteine to the phenylalanine, the CDR3 is 11 residues long. Left in the record is the CDR3 DNA by itself, 33 bases read in frame from the first base. V and J lose 0 bases and 15 bases, and a span of 9 bases separates them. CDR1 and CDR2 are read off the germline V gene as MNHEY and SVGEGT. This record belongs to a study of response to subunit inactivated influenza vaccine (dated 2018 in TCRdb). A note on the overall study: Deep quantitative T cell receptor repertoire profiling was used in the study to track responses to a trivalent subunit inactivated influenza vaccine. Study-wide findings and limitations: According to the authors, only a limited number of new T cells may be recruited by each seasonal influenza vaccination.

The method behind the library was RT-PCR. Reads for this sample came from an Illumina HiSeq 2500. TCRdb reprocessing: public reads trimmed at Q25 with fastp, clones called with MiXCR, in-frame beta chains kept. Rows are unified per CDR3 protein, each entry keeping the most common DNA and genes. Across this sample there are 530,000 or so distinct CDR3 sequences, with 10% to 15% seen only once. About 10% of the sample rests with the top ten. The source of this sequence is a man aged 50 to 59 who received an inactivated influenza vaccine. Donor details come from another sample of the same person, matched by shared clones. The input for sequencing was PBMCs from blood, taken on the day of vaccination. Recombination joined TRBV6-2 or TRBV6-3 with TRBJ2-4; the D gene cannot be resolved reliably. CDR3 region: CASSYSGLRYF. The nucleotide sequence is given as TGTGCCAGCAGTTACTCCGGGCTCCGGTACTTC.